These 31 T cell receptor beta chains share one sample of origin, sequenced in a study of blood T cell repertoires in COVID-19. Profiled with immunoSEQ multiplex PCR; TCRdb holds only in-frame clones, not every one. The sample carries fewer than 85,000 clones, about 88% recorded once. The sample was peripheral blood. Receptors were obtained from a human donor in a cohort sampled during active COVID-19.

This clone has just one count. The chain is built from TRBV4-1 and TRBJ2-2; D might be TRBD1 (6 bases). The CDR3 is 16 residues long. V dropped 3 bases and J dropped 2 bases, with 13 bases sitting between them. Germline loops: CDR1 MGHRA, CDR2 YSYEKL. The CDR3 DNA reads as TGCGCCAGCAGCCACGACGACAGGAGAAACACCGGGGAGCTGTTTTTT. This sequence encodes CASSHDDRRNTGELFF.

CDR3 protein: CASSQAPGGSQPQHF. As DNA, the CDR3 is TGTGCCAGCAGCCAAGCCCCAGGGGGCAGTCAGCCCCAGCATTTT. V is TRBV3-1 (or the pseudogene TRBV3-2) and J is TRBJ1-5, with 8 nucleotides matching TRBD1. V lost 1 base to trimming and J lost 6 bases; unmatched junction nucleotides: 5. This CDR3 contains 15 residues. Germline assignment: CDR1 LGHDT and CDR2 YNNKEL (reference sequence).

The chain combines TRBV18 with TRBJ1-5; no reliable D call. CDR1 and CDR2 from the germline V gene are KGHSH and LQKENI. V shed 4 bases and J shed 5 bases, with 21 bases lying between them. CDR3 size: 17 residues. The CDR3 protein is CASSQRWVVGNDQPQHF. The CDR3, as DNA: TGTGCCAGCTCACAGCGGTGGGTGGTAGGGAACGATCAGCCCCAGCATTTT.

This chain joins TRBV21-1 and TRBJ2-6; TRBD1 is the table's D call, not checked against the DNA. TRBV21-1 constitutes a pseudogene. CDR3 length: 16 residues. CDR3: CASSGTALSGANVLTF. CDR3 nucleotide sequence: TGTGCCAGCAGCGGGACAGCACTCTCTGGGGCCAACGTCCTGACTTTC.

The gene calls are TRBV28 and TRBJ2-3, with D possibly TRBD1 on 6 matching bases. CDR3 length: 17 residues. The germline V and J ends were trimmed by 4 bases and 2 bases, with 19 bases remaining between them. The V gene's germline CDR1 is MDHEN and CDR2 SYDVKM. Here the CDR3 reads CASSSPVRAGVTDTQYF. The CDR3 coding sequence is TGTGCCAGCAGTTCCCCTGTCAGGGCAGGGGTCACAGATACGCAGTATTTT.

The chain links TRBV18 to TRBJ2-3; D not resolved. Germline V gives CDR1 KGHSH, CDR2 LQKENI. There are 14 residues in the CDR3. Trimming stripped 2 bases from V and 1 base from J, with 7 bases between. The CDR3 nucleotides are TGTGCCAGCTCACCAGATATAGGCACAGATACGCAGTATTTT. Translation: CASSPDIGTDTQYF.

This chain joins TRBV20-1 and TRBJ2-1, with TRBD2 as a possible D gene (5 bases). V was pared by 3 bases and J by 2 bases, with 11 bases between. The CDR3 length is 14 residues. Looked up from germline, CDR1 is DFQATT and CDR2 is SNEGSKA (reference sequence). CDR3 sequence reads: CSASISGAYNEQFF. The CDR3 DNA is TGCAGTGCTAGTATCTCCGGGGCCTACAATGAGCAGTTCTTC.

This chain joins TRBV11-3 and TRBJ1-1; 7 bases are a match to TRBD1. V shed 1 base, J shed 1 base, and the junction held 3 bases outside the gene matches. This CDR3 is built from 15 residues. Germline assignment: CDR1 SGHNT and CDR2 YENEEA. The CDR3 loop is CASSLGGTANTEAFF. The CDR3, as DNA: TGTGCCAGCAGCTTAGGAGGGACAGCGAACACTGAAGCTTTCTTT.

This rearrangement joins TRBV6-2 or TRBV6-3 to TRBJ2-5, with 7 bases identical to TRBD2. This CDR3 is 13 amino acids long. V was pared by 7 bases and J by 3 bases, with 5 bases of the junction left unmatched. Germline V CDR1 and CDR2: MNHEY, SVGEGT. The CDR3 protein is CASTPGGKETQYF. As DNA, the CDR3 is TGTGCCAGCACCCCCGGGGGGAAAGAGACCCAGTACTTC.

This sequence joins TRBV19 and TRBJ2-5, with D uncertain. CDR1 and CDR2 (germline): LNHDA, SQIVND (reference sequence). The ends were cut back, 3 bases at V and 4 bases at J, with 15 bases in the middle. The CDR3 consists of 15 residues. The CDR3 DNA is TGTGCCAGTAGTATGGGTATCAGGATAGGAGAGACCCAGTACTTC. Its protein product is CASSMGIRIGETQYF.

The rearrangement joins TRBV2 to TRBJ2-3; 10 bases fit TRBD2. This CDR3 has 16 residues. Germline V gene sequence: CDR1 SNHLY, CDR2 FYNNEI. Trimming took 6 bases from V and 2 from J; bases not matched to a gene: 8. CDR3 sequence: CASRGTSVGSTDTQYF. The CDR3, as DNA: TGTGCCAGCAGAGGGACTAGCGTAGGATCCACAGATACGCAGTATTTT.

The chain joins TRBV2 to TRBJ2-1, with TRBD2 matching over 12 bases. Germline V gene data show CDR1 as SNHLY and CDR2 as FYNNEI. The CDR3 contains 15 residues. Trimming cost V 2 bases and J 8 bases; bases outside gene matches: 4. CDR3 nucleotide sequence: TGTGCCAGCAGTGAACTAGCGGGGGGGCCTGATGAGCAGTTCTTC. Translation: CASSELAGGPDEQFF.

V is TRBV5-1 and J is TRBJ1-1; 7 bases align to TRBD1. The CDR3 loop spans 14 amino acids. The germline V gene has CDR1 SGHRS and CDR2 YFSETQ. V lost 2 bases, J lost 5 bases, and 6 bases stayed unmatched. This CDR3 reads CASSLRGRGTEAFF. DNA for the CDR3: TGCGCCAGCAGCTTAAGGGGGCGTGGGACTGAAGCTTTCTTT.

This chain links TRBV5-1 with TRBJ1-2; 7 bases are shared with TRBD1. The V gene's germline CDR1 is SGHRS and CDR2 YFSETQ. This CDR3 contains 14 residues. J was trimmed by 5 bases and V by 1 base; bases with no gene match: 5. CDR3 loop: CASSLTGETYGYTF. The CDR3 region has the DNA TGCGCCAGCAGCTTGACAGGGGAAACTTATGGCTACACCTTC.

The chain links TRBV29-1 to TRBJ2-1, with 8 bases identical to TRBD1. J gave up 7 bases and V 4 bases, and 6 bases lay outside the gene matches. Germline CDR1 SQVTM, CDR2 ANQGSEA. CDR3 length equals 13 residues. CDR3 loop: CSVAGTGTNEQFF. For the CDR3, the DNA is TGCAGCGTTGCGGGGACAGGCACGAATGAGCAGTTCTTC.

The gene calls are TRBV6-1 and TRBJ1-4; 7 bases line up with TRBD1. The V segment lost 1 base and the J segment 7 bases; nucleotides outside the gene matches: 6. The V gene's germline CDR1 is MNHNS and CDR2 SASEGT. This CDR3 is 15 amino acids long. CDR3 DNA: TGTGCCAGCAGTGAAGTCGAGACAGGGAGTGAAAAACTGTTTTTT. Protein sequence: CASSEVETGSEKLFF.

The V gene is TRBV4-2, the J gene TRBJ2-3; D unclear. Germline V CDR1 and CDR2: LGHNA, YNFKEQ. V shed 4 bases and J shed 1 base, with 9 bases lying between them. This CDR3 has 14 residues. This CDR3 is CASSPLLGTDTQYF. CDR3 nucleotides: TGTGCCAGCAGCCCCCTACTTGGCACAGATACGCAGTATTTT.

This chain uses TRBV3-1 (or the pseudogene TRBV3-2) with TRBJ2-3; 8 nucleotides agree with TRBD2. The length of the CDR3 is 15 residues. The V segment lost 5 bases and the J segment 5 bases; nucleotides outside the gene matches: 9. Germline-derived CDR1 and CDR2 are LGHDT and YNNKEL (reference sequence). This CDR3 is CASSVEAGEVDTQYF. CDR3 DNA: TGTGCCAGCAGCGTAGAAGCGGGGGAGGTAGATACGCAGTATTTT.

This clone was observed a single time. V and J are TRBV4-2 and TRBJ2-5; 12 bases align to TRBD2. Germline V gene data show CDR1 as LGHNA and CDR2 as YNFKEQ. The V and J ends lost 0 bases and 2 bases, in that order; junction bases with no gene match: 4. The CDR3 spans 17 residues. The CDR3 DNA reads TGTGCCAGCAGCCAAGATCCCACTAGCGGGGGGCAAGAGACCCAGTACTTC. Its translation: CASSQDPTSGGQETQYF.

V and J are TRBV6-6 and TRBJ1-5, with D maybe TRBD1 (6 bases). Per the germline V gene, CDR1 is MNHNY and CDR2 is SVGAGI (reference sequence). CDR3 size: 13 residues. V lost 1 base to trimming and J lost 9 bases, with 10 bases between them. CDR3 in amino acids: CASSYLDSGPQHF. The CDR3 DNA reads TGTGCCAGCAGTTACTTGGACAGCGGGCCCCAGCATTTT.

The rearrangement links TRBV19 to TRBJ2-7, with 7 bases that match TRBD2. The germline V gene has CDR1 LNHDA and CDR2 SQIVND (reference sequence). The CDR3 sequence is 14 residues long. J gave up 1 base and V 9 bases, and 9 bases lay outside the gene matches. The DNA for the CDR3 is TGTGCCAGCAAACTCAGCGGGGATTCCTACGAGCAGTACTTC. Protein sequence: CASKLSGDSYEQYF.

This rearrangement joins TRBV7-9 to TRBJ1-2; 9 bases line up with TRBD1. The CDR3 is 19 residues long. V lost 5 bases, J lost 3 bases, and 19 bases stayed unmatched. Per the germline V gene, CDR1 is SEHNR and CDR2 is FQNEAQ (reference sequence). CDR3 in DNA: TGTGCCAGCAGCCAGCTATTCCCGACAGGGGGGAGTATTGACTATGGCTACACCTTC. It specifies CASSQLFPTGGSIDYGYTF.

The rearrangement uses TRBV6-6 and TRBJ2-7; D may be TRBD1 (6 bases). The CDR3 is made up of 13 amino acids. CDR1 MNHNY and CDR2 SVGAGI come from the germline V gene (reference sequence). Trimming took 5 bases from V and 6 from J, leaving 14 bases between them. The CDR3 coding sequence is TGTGCCAGCAGTACACCGACAGGCGTCGAGCAGTACTTC. Its protein is CASSTPTGVEQYF.

V gene TRBV3-1 (or the pseudogene TRBV3-2) combines with J gene TRBJ1-2, with D possibly being TRBD1 (6 bases). CDR1 is LGHDT and CDR2 is YNNKEL in the germline V gene (reference sequence). V was clipped by 4 bases and J by 0 bases, with 15 bases between them. The CDR3 is made up of 16 amino acids. The DNA for the CDR3 is TGTGCCAGCAGCCCCCCCGGACAGATCACTAACTATGGCTACACCTTC. It encodes CASSPPGQITNYGYTF.

This chain joins TRBV11-2 and TRBJ2-2; 13 bases agree with TRBD2. From germline, CDR1 is SGHAT and CDR2 FQNNGV. The CDR3 covers 18 residues. V shed 5 bases, J shed 0 bases, and the junction held 6 bases outside the gene matches. CDR3 coding DNA: TGTGCCAGCAGCCTCCGACTAGCGGGGGGTACGAACACCGGGGAGCTGTTTTTT. It specifies CASSLRLAGGTNTGELFF. The full variable domain, completed using reference TRBV11-2 and TRBJ2-2, is EAGVAQSPRYKIIEKRQSVAFWCNPISGHATLYWYQQILGQGPKLLIQFQNNGVVDDSQLPKDRFSAERLKGVDSTLKIQPAKLEDSAVYLCASSLRLAGGTNTGELFFGEGSRLTVL.

The rearrangement joins TRBV18 to TRBJ2-7; maybe TRBD2 (6 bases). The CDR3 has 15 residues. CDR1 is KGHSH and CDR2 is LQKENI in the germline V gene. V was trimmed by 3 bases and J by 3 bases, leaving 15 bases between them. CDR3 sequence reads: CASSPMRDANYEQYF. The CDR3 DNA sequence: TGTGCCAGCTCACCCATGCGGGACGCGAACTACGAGCAGTACTTC.

V is TRBV5-4 and J is TRBJ2-1; D may be TRBD2 (6 bases). This CDR3 contains 14 residues. Deletions cut 8 bases from V and 4 bases from J, with 16 bases between. Looked up from germline, CDR1 is SGHNT and CDR2 is YYREEE (reference sequence). This chain's CDR3 is CASRAGAVYNEQFF. CDR3 bases: TGTGCCAGTAGAGCGGGCGCGGTATACAATGAGCAGTTCTTC.

This sequence joins TRBV28 and TRBJ1-4; a weak D match, TRBD1 (5 bases). This CDR3 comprises 18 residues. The V end lost 0 bases, the J end lost 0 bases, and 14 bases lay between the germline ends. From germline, CDR1 is MDHEN and CDR2 SYDVKM. CDR3 protein: CASSLWDIKIATNEKLFF. The CDR3 nucleotides read TGTGCCAGCAGTTTATGGGACATTAAAATTGCAACTAATGAAAAACTGTTTTTT.

To note about this clone: This sample includes further DNA sequences coding for the same CDR3. The chain is built from TRBV4-2 and TRBJ2-5; 10 bases align to TRBD2. The CDR3 extends over 17 amino acids. J lost 1 base, V lost 1 base, and 6 bases had no gene match. Germline V CDR1 and CDR2: LGHNA, YNFKEQ. The CDR3 region has the DNA TGTGCCAGCAGCCAAGGACTAGCGGGTGAAACCCAAGAGACCCAGTACTTC. Translated: CASSQGLAGETQETQYF.

Remarks on this clone: One end of the junction varies from germline; a read error may be responsible. This same CDR3 is encoded by further DNA sequences in the sample. V and J are TRBV5-1 and TRBJ2-7, with D possibly being TRBD1 (6 bases). This CDR3 has 12 residues. Germline CDR1 SGHRS, CDR2 YFSETQ. The CDR3 loop reads CASSLQGYEQYF. The CDR3 nucleotides are TGTGCCAGCAGCTTACAGGGCTACGAGCAGTACTTC. The full variable domain, rest sourced from reference TRBV5-1 and TRBJ2-7, is KAGVTQTPRYLIKTRGQQVTLSCSPISGHRSVSWYQQTPGQGLQFLFEYFSETQRNKGNFPGRFSGRQFSNSRSEMNVSTLELGDSALYLCASSLQGYEQYFGPGTRLTVT.

This clone was seen a single time. The chain uses TRBV7-9 and TRBJ1-4, with D possibly being TRBD1 (5 bases). Trimming pared 1 base from V and 5 bases from J, leaving 11 bases between. The CDR3 is 15 amino acids. The germline V gene has CDR1 SEHNR and CDR2 FQNEAQ (reference sequence). CDR3 bases: TGTGCCAGCAGCTTAGACCAGGGATGGAATGAAAAACTGTTTTTT. This encodes CASSLDQGWNEKLFF.